This T cell receptor (beta chain) derives from a study of Tregs in tolerant kidney transplant recipients. Some clones are missing from TCRdb's copy, which holds only in-frame ones; the method was immunoSEQ multiplex PCR. The sample comprises over 50,000 clones, around 88% of which are singletons, and roughly 5% rests with the top ten. This CDR3 region has 16 residues. V lost 0 bases and J 3 bases, leaving 14 bases between the germline ends. The germline V gene encodes CDR1 MNHNS and CDR2 SASEGT. The genes are TRBV6-1 and TRBJ2-5; D perhaps matches TRBD1 (5 bases). The sample comprised CD4+ T cells from blood. This receptor was obtained from a human donor in good health. The CDR3 nucleotides read TGTGCCAGCAGTGAAGCAAGGTTCCAGGGCAAAGAGACCCAGTACTTC. Its translation: CASSEARFQGKETQYF.